The rows below give T cell receptor beta chains drawn from one sample of a study of CD8+ T cells in alopecia areata. Here immunoSEQ multiplex PCR was the method, and the copy in TCRdb shows in-frame clones only, minus some. Altogether approximately 150,000 clones are present, 40% to 65% being singletons, with the ten largest covering 0.95% to 1%. This specimen consisted of CD4+ T cells sorted from blood, obtained at week 0. The receptors shown here come from a human donor with alopecia areata. Both conserved end residues are part of each CDR3. A D gene is named only where the DNA matches it firmly. Rows may omit the clone size; those that give it use once, few, many or a size class.

cdr3_aa	cdr3_nt	d_call	clone_size	v_call	j_call
CASSQRRAMGYTF	TGCGCCAGCAGCCAGAGGCGAGCGATGGGCTACACCTTC	NA	once	TRBV4-1	TRBJ1-2
CASSQYGSSYEQYF	TGTGCCAGCAGTCAATACGGGAGCAGCTACGAGCAGTACTTC	NA	NA	TRBV7-6	TRBJ2-7
CASGRSGTSGSNEQFF	TGTGCTAGTGGTCGCTCAGGGACTAGCGGGAGCAATGAGCAGTTCTTC	TRBD2	NA	TRBV12-5	TRBJ2-1
CATSRDGGYEQYF	TGTGCCACCAGCAGAGATGGCGGCTACGAGCAGTACTTC	NA	few	TRBV15	TRBJ2-7
CAWSGFQEQFF	TGTGCCTGGAGTGGATTCCAGGAGCAGTTCTTC	NA	NA	TRBV30	TRBJ2-1
CASSRPANYGYTF	TGTGCCAGCAGCCGACCGGCAAACTATGGCTACACCTTC	NA	NA	TRBV7-9	TRBJ1-2
CSVVLQQETQYF	TGCAGCGTTGTCTTACAACAAGAGACCCAGTACTTC	NA	few	TRBV29-1	TRBJ2-5
CASTMGGGRPFTYEQYF	TGTGCCAGCACCATGGGAGGCGGGAGGCCCTTTACTTACGAGCAGTACTTC	TRBD2	NA	TRBV2	TRBJ2-7
CATSSYTGIYGYTF	TGTGCCACCAGCAGTTATACAGGGATCTATGGCTACACCTTC	NA	NA	TRBV15	TRBJ1-2
CASRQLPGQGKETQYF	TGTGCCAGCAGACAGCTCCCGGGACAGGGGAAGGAGACCCAGTACTTC	TRBD1	NA	TRBV28	TRBJ2-5
CASSFHEQYF	TGTGCCAGCAGCTTCCACGAGCAGTACTTC	NA	NA	TRBV11-2	TRBJ2-7
CASSPDQRETQYF	TGTGCCAGCAGCCCGGACCAGAGGGAGACCCAGTACTTC	NA	NA	TRBV5-4	TRBJ2-5
CSVGSYEQYF	TGCAGCGTCGGCAGTTACGAGCAGTACTTC	NA	few	TRBV29-1	TRBJ2-7
CASSWDSGVSYEQYF	TGTGCCAGCAGCTGGGATTCCGGCGTCTCCTACGAGCAGTACTTC	NA	NA	TRBV7-2	TRBJ2-7